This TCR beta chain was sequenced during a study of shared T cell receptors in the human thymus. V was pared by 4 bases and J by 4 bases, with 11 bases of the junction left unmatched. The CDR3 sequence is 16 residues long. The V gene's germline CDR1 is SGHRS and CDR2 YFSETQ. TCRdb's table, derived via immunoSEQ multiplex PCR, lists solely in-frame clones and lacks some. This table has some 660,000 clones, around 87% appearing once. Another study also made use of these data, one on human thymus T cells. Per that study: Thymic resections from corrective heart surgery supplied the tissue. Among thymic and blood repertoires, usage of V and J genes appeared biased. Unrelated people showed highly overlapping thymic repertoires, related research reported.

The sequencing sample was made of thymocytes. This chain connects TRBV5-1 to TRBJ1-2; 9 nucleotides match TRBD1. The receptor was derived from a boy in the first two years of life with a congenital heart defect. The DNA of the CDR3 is TGCGCCAGCAGCATGGGCCCGGGACAGGGAATCTATGGCTACACCTTC. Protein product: CASSMGPGQGIYGYTF.